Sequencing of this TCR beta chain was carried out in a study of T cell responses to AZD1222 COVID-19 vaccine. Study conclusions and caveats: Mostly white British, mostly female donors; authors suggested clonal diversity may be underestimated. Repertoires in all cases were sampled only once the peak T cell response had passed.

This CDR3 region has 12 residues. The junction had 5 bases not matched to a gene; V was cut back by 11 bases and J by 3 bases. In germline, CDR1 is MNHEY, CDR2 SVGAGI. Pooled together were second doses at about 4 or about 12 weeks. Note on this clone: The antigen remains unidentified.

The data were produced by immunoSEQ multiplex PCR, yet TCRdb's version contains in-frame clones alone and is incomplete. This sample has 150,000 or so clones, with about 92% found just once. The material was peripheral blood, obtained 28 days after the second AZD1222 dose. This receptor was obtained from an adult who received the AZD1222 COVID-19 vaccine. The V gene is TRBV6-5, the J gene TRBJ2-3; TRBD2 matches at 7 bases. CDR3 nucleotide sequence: TGTGCCGGCGGACTAGGGACAGATACGCAGTATTTT. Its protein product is CAGGLGTDTQYF.